The table lists the clone carrying this TCR beta chain with a few counts. V was trimmed by 3 bases and J by 5 bases, leaving 13 bases between them. The CDR3 loop spans 14 amino acids. Per germline, CDR1 MNHNS and CDR2 SASEGT. The data stem from a study of PD-L1 blockade in urothelial cancer. The wider study: Blood underwent analysis 3 weeks (second dose) and 6 weeks after treatment began. Median T cell yield per blood sample was 110,000 to 150,000 cells.

Clones were read by immunoSEQ multiplex PCR, and TCRdb kept only the in-frame ones, dropping some. Among about 26,000 clones, roughly 90% were seen once, and the ten largest hold approximately 31%. The starting material was PBMCs, obtained around atezolizumab (anti-PD-L1) treatment. V usage is TRBV6-1 and J usage is TRBJ1-1, with a possible D match to TRBD1 (5 bases). The origin of this receptor is a man aged 55 to 70 with urothelial cancer. In DNA form, the CDR3 reads TGTGCCAGCAGTGATAAGGGGATGAGGACTGAAGCTTTCTTT. This codes for CASSDKGMRTEAFF.